This T cell receptor beta chain was obtained from a study of shared clonotypes between healthy human individuals (dated by TCRdb to about 2020). At the level of the whole study: A few men and a couple of women, aged 18 to 49 years, made up the cohort. Leukapheresis yielded between about 0.94 and 8.9 billion PBMCs per donor. Per donor, three plates each were used for CD4 naive and CD4 memory, two for CD8 naive, and one for CD8 memory. Libraries were prepared and TCR repertoires were sequenced by different laboratories using diverse techniques, in order to increase sequencing depth and limit assay-specific biases. To estimate repertoire size and how much clonotype sharing occurs between individuals, the study deeply sequenced the blood TCR repertoires of about five healthy adults.

Using the deep immunoSEQ assay, multiplex PCR amplified TCR CDR3 regions from genomic DNA. Genomic DNA extracted from each cell subset was distributed evenly over all wells of several immunoSEQ 96-well plates, and each plate served as one replicate. For sorted subsets, 150 to 250 ng of genomic DNA, equivalent to some 33,000 T cell genomes, went into each replicate PCR. The purified libraries were quantified using a Qubit 3.0 fluorometer, sized with a Bioanalyzer 2100, and then quantified again using the KAPA Library Quantification kit. Every immunoSEQ 96-well plate was sequenced on a dedicated single-read 150-cycle Illumina NextSeq 550 flow cell. In the authors' own workflow: Because the immunoSEQ output included only junctional sequences and no quality scores, the filtering could not be the same as the filtering used for full-length reads. Sequences were annotated with PyIR, a Python wrapper for IgBLAST v1.9, and V/J genes and CDR3 were assigned using IMGT germline references. Any read was removed if the V/J assignment was weak (E-value above 1e-6), the CDR3 was missing, or the read contained stop codons, out-of-frame junctions, or ambiguous translated residues. A V3J clonotype was defined by an identical inferred V gene, J gene, and CDR3 amino acid sequence. Percentage overlap between repertoires was calculated by dividing the number of shared unique clonotypes by the size of the smaller repertoire. Three approaches were used to assess repertoire richness: RTK rarefaction, the Chao1 estimator, and Recon v2.1 estimates of unobserved clonotypes. Generation probabilities for all TCRbeta clonotypes obtained by the gDNA method from a few donors were computed using OLGA. Imported from immuneACCESS, the table was reduced by TCRdb to in-frame sequences with V and J called. These copies leave out some clones; in studies compared against another copy, an unresolved V gene accounts for under half, and the cause of the remainder is not known. The DNA gave D and trimming, while V, J and clone size come from that table. This sample has about 1,800,000 clones in its table, and about 95% of those were observed once. The biggest ten clones account for more than 0.9% of the sample.

V and J are truncated by 8 bases and 4 bases respectively, leaving an intervening sequence of 8 bases. From the cysteine up to the phenylalanine, the CDR3 has a length of 11 residues. The only DNA kept is the CDR3, 33 bases in frame from the first base. According to the germline V gene, CDR1 reads SGHAT and CDR2 reads FQNNGV. Paper-wide results and their limitations: Even with the large sequencing depth, rarefaction of the sorted-subset datasets indicated that sequencing was incomplete. Estimated clonotype richness was generally larger for naive than for memory subsets. Higher generation probabilities were observed for clonotypes shared by all four sorted-subset donors than for non-shared clonotypes. Sampling was limited to blood, and TCR repertoires in tissue likely differ from TCR repertoires in blood. Based on pairwise subsampling, the degree of clonotype sharing among donors was expected to be affected by sequencing depth. About 5% of naive CD4, 3.5% of naive CD8, 2.3% of memory CD4, and 0.4% of memory CD8 clonotypes were shared across a few donors. The genetic and exposure-history diversity represented was limited by the small number of donors.

For the CD8 naive samples, CD45RO-negative cells were positively selected for CCR7, yielding a CD45RA+CCR7+ population from which TemRA cells were excluded. Healthy HIV-negative adults with no recently reported acute infections or vaccinations were included as donors. All donors were Caucasian adults living in Nashville, Tennessee, USA. Blood was obtained by leukapheresis, after which PBMCs were separated by Ficoll-Histopaque density gradient centrifugation and cryopreserved in liquid nitrogen vapor phase. Analytical flow cytometry was used to check the purity and quantity of every magnetically sorted T cell population. Genomic DNA was isolated from every sorted fraction and measured by UV absorbance on a Nanodrop 2000c. Comment on this clone: Its antigen is unknown. No quality values exist for individual bases; no much larger clone is one base distant.

The origin of this receptor is a man between 18 and 29 years old in good health. The sequence joins TRBV11-2 to TRBJ2-5, and possibly TRBD2, on 6 matching bases. Input material: naive CD8+ T cells sorted from blood. This specimen's cell subset or site label, per the study, means: CD45RA+CCR7+. Here is the DNA: TGTGCCAGCGTCGGGAGAGAGACCCAGTACTTC. Protein translation: CASVGRETQYF.